The 25 T cell receptor beta chains presented below share a single source sample, sequenced in a study of cytomegalovirus exposure and HLA in healthy donors. The PCR contained 60 Vbeta and 13 Jbeta primers. Here immunoSEQ multiplex PCR was the method, and the copy in TCRdb shows in-frame clones only, minus some. The sample carries about 120,000 clones, 65% to 75% recorded once. The sample taken for sequencing was PBMCs. Source of these receptors: a woman in her forties or fifties in good health and CMV-seropositive.

This rearrangement joins TRBV28 to TRBJ2-1, with 10 bases fitting TRBD1. Germline loops: CDR1 MDHEN, CDR2 SYDVKM. V trimming: 6 bases; J trimming: 7 bases; junction bases outside the gene matches: 6. This CDR3 contains 14 residues. The CDR3 here is CASSGTGVWNEQFF. The DNA of the CDR3 is TGTGCCAGCAGCGGGACAGGGGTCTGGAATGAGCAGTTCTTC.

V gene TRBV2 combines with J gene TRBJ1-5; D is possibly TRBD1 (5 bases). The germline CDR1 and CDR2 sequences are SNHLY and FYNNEI. The length of the CDR3 is 16 residues. Trimming took off 5 bases at V and 0 bases at J, with 14 bases between the two ends. The CDR3 is CASSRGGGYSNQPQHF. The CDR3 nucleotides read TGTGCCAGCAGTCGAGGCGGGGGTTATAGCAATCAGCCCCAGCATTTT. The whole variable domain, remainder taken from reference TRBV2 and TRBJ1-5, is EPEVTQTPSHQVTQMGQEVILRCVPISNHLYFYWYRQILGQKVEFLVSFYNNEISEKSEIFDDQFSVERPDGSNFTLKIRSTKLEDSAMYFCASSRGGGYSNQPQHFGDGTRLSIL.

V and J are TRBV27 and TRBJ2-1, with TRBD2 identical over 13 bases. Germline CDR1 MNHEY, CDR2 SMNVEV (reference sequence). CDR3 size: 15 residues. V gave up 7 bases and J gave up 5 bases; unmatched junction bases: 5. Here the CDR3 reads CASTLGTSGDNEQFF. The CDR3 DNA sequence: TGTGCCAGCACTCTTGGGACTAGCGGGGACAATGAGCAGTTCTTC.

J is TRBJ2-1 and V is TRBV28; TRBD2 agrees at 14 bases. Germline CDR1 MDHEN, CDR2 SYDVKM. The CDR3 covers 15 residues. The junction had 12 bases not matched to a gene; V was cut back by 5 bases and J by 15 bases. This CDR3 reads CASSQPEGLAGVWFF. The CDR3 DNA is TGTGCCAGCAGTCAACCCGAGGGACTAGCGGGAGTTTGGTTCTTC.

This clone was counted a few times. This chain links TRBV28 with TRBJ1-1, with D hard to call. Germline V gives CDR1 MDHEN, CDR2 SYDVKM. V gave up 3 bases and J gave up 5 bases, with 19 bases separating them. The CDR3 covers 16 residues. CDR3 nucleotide sequence: TGTGCCAGCAGTTTTAACTTGGTTCCGGGATCAACTGAAGCTTTCTTT. Protein product: CASSFNLVPGSTEAFF. Looking up the rest from reference TRBV28 and TRBJ1-1 gives the full variable domain: DVKVTQSSRYLVKRTGEKVFLECVQDMDHENMFWYRQDPGLGLRLIYFSYDVKMKEKGDIPEGYSVSREKKERFSLILESASTNQTSMYLCASSFNLVPGSTEAFFGQGTRLTVV.

The gene calls are TRBV29-1 and TRBJ2-1, with 8 bases fitting TRBD1. Germline assignment: CDR1 SQVTM and CDR2 ANQGSEA. This CDR3 region has 15 residues. The ends lost 7 bases at V and 6 bases at J; junction bases unmatched: 14. The CDR3 DNA sequence: TGCAGCGCCGAGGACTCGGGACAGGTGATCAATGAGCAGTTCTTC. This codes for CSAEDSGQVINEQFF.

This clone was seen just once. V is TRBV7-2 and J is TRBJ2-3, with 9 nucleotides matching TRBD2. The CDR3 totals 14 residues. In germline, CDR1 is SGHTA, CDR2 FQGNSA. With 5 bases clipped from V and 4 bases from J, the junction kept 4 bases outside the gene matches. The CDR3 sequence: CASSPGLASDTQYF. The CDR3 region has the DNA TGTGCCAGCAGCCCCGGACTAGCGTCAGATACGCAGTATTTT.

V is TRBV5-1 and J is TRBJ2-7; tentative D call: TRBD1 (6 bases). The CDR3 spans 13 residues. Trimming shortened V by 4 bases and J by 6 bases, and 14 bases separated the two germline ends. CDR1 and CDR2 (germline): SGHRS, YFSETQ. DNA for the CDR3: TGCGCCAGCAGCCCCAGGGTAGGGGGCGAGCAGTACTTC. It codes for CASSPRVGGEQYF.

This clone was recorded only once. The rearrangement links TRBV30 to TRBJ2-7; the match to TRBD1 covers 7 bases. Germline V gene data show CDR1 as GTSNPN and CDR2 as SVGIG (reference sequence). The CDR3 length is 11 residues. The ends lost 0 bases at V and 8 bases at J; junction bases unmatched: 1. CDR3: CAWSVQGKQYF. As DNA, the CDR3 is TGTGCCTGGAGTGTACAGGGGAAGCAGTACTTC.

The chain is built from TRBV6-5 and TRBJ2-1; TRBD2 agrees at 7 bases. With 6 bases clipped from V and 6 bases from J, the junction kept 8 bases outside the gene matches. Germline CDR1 MNHEY, CDR2 SVGAGI. The CDR3 covers 14 residues. The CDR3 sequence: CASRTSGIGNEQFF. The CDR3 DNA sequence: TGTGCCAGCAGGACAAGCGGGATTGGCAATGAGCAGTTCTTC.

This clone was seen just once. A junction end diverges from the germline sequence, so it may reflect a read error. Within the sample, other DNA sequences also encode this same CDR3. The chain has TRBV29-1 and TRBJ1-1; D might be TRBD1 (5 bases). CDR3 length equals 15 residues. Germline V gives CDR1 SQVTM, CDR2 ANQGSEA. The CDR3 region is CSVDPNRRMNTEAFF. The CDR3 DNA is TGCAGCGTAGATCCGAACAGGAGAATGAACACCGAAGCTTTCTTT.

The V gene is TRBV5-1, the J gene TRBJ2-1; TRBD2 matches 13 bases. V lost 4 bases, J lost 7 bases, and 5 bases stayed unmatched. The V gene's germline CDR1 is SGHRS and CDR2 YFSETQ. CDR3 length: 15 amino acids. Written as DNA, the CDR3 is TGCGCCAGCAGCATACTAGCGGGAGGGCCAAATGAGCAGTTCTTC. Amino acids: CASSILAGGPNEQFF.

CDR3 amino acids: CASSLRQLESYEQYF. CDR3 bases: TGTGCCAGCAGCTTACGACAGTTAGAGTCCTACGAGCAGTACTTC. The V and J genes are TRBV7-8 and TRBJ2-7, with D possibly matching TRBD1 (5 bases). CDR1 is SGHVS, CDR2 FQNEAQ, per germline. V gave up 2 bases and J gave up 1 base, with 12 bases separating them. The CDR3 has 15 amino acids.

There are a few counts of this clone. V and J are TRBV25-1 and TRBJ2-2, with TRBD1 matching over 11 bases. The length of the CDR3 is 16 residues. V lost 5 bases to trimming and J lost 4 bases; unmatched junction nucleotides: 6. CDR1 and CDR2 from the germline V gene are MGHDK and SYGVNS. The CDR3 loop is CASSRTGGGTTGELFF. The CDR3 DNA sequence: TGTGCCAGCAGTAGGACAGGGGGCGGGACCACCGGGGAGCTGTTTTTT.

V usage is TRBV4-3 and J usage is TRBJ1-3; D unclear. This CDR3 is 16 amino acids long. The V and J ends lost 1 base and 0 bases respectively, with 10 bases between them. Germline-derived CDR1 and CDR2 are LGHNA and YSLEER. The CDR3 protein is CASSQAASFSGNTIYF. The CDR3 DNA reads TGCGCCAGCAGCCAAGCAGCGTCCTTCTCTGGAAACACCATATATTTT.

This clone was found once. This chain uses TRBV4-1 with TRBJ1-3; D is ambiguous. The CDR3 runs 17 residues. Trimming removed 2 bases at V and 0 bases at J, with 14 bases between. CDR1 is MGHRA and CDR2 is YSYEKL in the germline V gene. The CDR3 DNA sequence: TGCGCCAGCAGCCAATCCACGGTCCCGAACTCTGGAAACACCATATATTTT. Translating gives CASSQSTVPNSGNTIYF.

The V gene is TRBV21-1, the J gene TRBJ1-5; TRBD1 is the table's D call, not checked against the DNA. TRBV21-1 is termed a pseudogene. The CDR3 is 17 residues long. The chain's CDR3 is CASSKASDRKGNQPQHF. Written as DNA, the CDR3 is TGTGCCAGCAGCAAAGCCTCGGACAGGAAAGGGAATCAGCCCCAGCATTTT.

The chain joins TRBV5-1 to TRBJ2-1; D is possibly TRBD1 (6 bases). The germline V gene has CDR1 SGHRS and CDR2 YFSETQ. The CDR3 is 15 amino acids. V was clipped by 2 bases and J by 6 bases, with 15 bases between them. The DNA of the CDR3 is TGCGCCAGCAGCTTAGGACAGCTGACTGGCAATGAGCAGTTCTTC. Translated, it gives CASSLGQLTGNEQFF.

The chain joins TRBV5-4 to TRBJ2-5; 10 bases are shared with TRBD2. The germline gives CDR1 SGHNT, CDR2 YYREEE (reference sequence). CDR3 size: 16 residues. V shed 0 bases and J 5 bases; nucleotides not matched to a gene: 7. The CDR3 loop is CASSLGGSGGPETQYF. CDR3 bases: TGTGCCAGCAGCTTGGGTGGTAGCGGGGGGCCGGAGACCCAGTACTTC.

In this sample, this clone turned up a few times. V gene TRBV9 combines with J gene TRBJ2-7, with D maybe TRBD2 (6 bases). Germline CDR1 reads SGDLS; CDR2 reads YYNGEE. Trimming removed 0 bases at V and 0 bases at J, with 13 bases between. This CDR3 comprises 16 residues. For the CDR3, the DNA is TGTGCCAGCAGCGTAGGGCGGGGACCACTCTCCTACGAGCAGTACTTC. This sequence encodes CASSVGRGPLSYEQYF.

This clone was seen only once. This chain joins TRBV7-3 and TRBJ2-1, with TRBD2 matching 9 bases. This CDR3 region has 16 residues. Germline CDR1 is SGHTA and CDR2 is FQGTGA. Trimming took 1 base from V and 3 from J; bases not matched to a gene: 4. CDR3 region: CASSLIAGVGYNEQFF. The CDR3 region has the DNA TGTGCCAGCAGCTTAATAGCGGGAGTGGGCTACAATGAGCAGTTCTTC.

The chain uses TRBV5-1 and TRBJ1-1, with D possibly being TRBD1 (5 bases). The germline CDR1 and CDR2 sequences are SGHRS and YFSETQ. V was shortened by 2 bases and J by 3 bases, with 8 bases between the two germline ends. This CDR3 has 13 amino acids. The DNA of the CDR3 is TGCGCCAGCAGCTTTCGGGGGTACACTGAAGCTTTCTTT. Its protein is CASSFRGYTEAFF. Complete variable domain (other parts from reference TRBV5-1 and TRBJ1-1): KAGVTQTPRYLIKTRGQQVTLSCSPISGHRSVSWYQQTPGQGLQFLFEYFSETQRNKGNFPGRFSGRQFSNSRSEMNVSTLELGDSALYLCASSFRGYTEAFFGQGTRLTVV.

J is TRBJ2-7 and V is TRBV19; possible D gene TRBD2, 6 bases. CDR3 length equals 14 residues. The germline V and J ends were trimmed by 4 bases and 3 bases, with 13 bases remaining between them. Germline values: CDR1 LNHDA, CDR2 SQIVND (reference sequence). CDR3 coding DNA: TGTGCCAGTAGTACCAGGGACGGGAGCTACGAGCAGTACTTC. It translates to CASSTRDGSYEQYF.

The chain uses TRBV18 and TRBJ1-1; D is perhaps TRBD1 (5 bases). CDR1 is KGHSH, CDR2 LQKENI, per germline. V lost 2 bases, J lost 0 bases, and 7 bases lay in between. The CDR3 loop spans 14 amino acids. The CDR3 sequence: CASSPRGLNTEAFF. The CDR3 region has the DNA TGTGCCAGCTCACCAAGGGGCCTGAACACTGAAGCTTTCTTT.

This clone turned up a few times. This chain connects TRBV4-1 to TRBJ1-4; weak D call: TRBD1 (6 bases). Germline-derived CDR1 and CDR2 are MGHRA and YSYEKL. V lost 3 bases and J lost 2, with 16 bases in between. CDR3 size: 17 residues. The CDR3 bases are TGCGCCAGCAGCCATTACAGGGTTATGGGTACTAATGAAAAACTGTTTTTT. It yields the protein CASSHYRVMGTNEKLFF.